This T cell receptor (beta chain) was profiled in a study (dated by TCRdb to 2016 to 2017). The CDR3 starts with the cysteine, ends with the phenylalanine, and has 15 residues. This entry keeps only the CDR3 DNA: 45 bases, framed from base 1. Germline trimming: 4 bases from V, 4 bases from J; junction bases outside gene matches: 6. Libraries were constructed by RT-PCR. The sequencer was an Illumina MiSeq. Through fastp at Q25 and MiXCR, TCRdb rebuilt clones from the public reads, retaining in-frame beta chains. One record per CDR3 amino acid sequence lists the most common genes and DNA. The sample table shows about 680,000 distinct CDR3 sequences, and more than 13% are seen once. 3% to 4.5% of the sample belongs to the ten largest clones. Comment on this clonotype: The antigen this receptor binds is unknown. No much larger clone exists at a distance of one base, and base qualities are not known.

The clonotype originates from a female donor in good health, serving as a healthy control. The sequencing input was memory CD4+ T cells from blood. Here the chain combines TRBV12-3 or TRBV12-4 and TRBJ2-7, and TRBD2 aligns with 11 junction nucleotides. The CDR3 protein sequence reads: CASSSHRLAGYEQYF. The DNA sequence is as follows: TGTGCCAGCAGTTCCCACCGACTAGCGGGGTACGAGCAGTACTTC.